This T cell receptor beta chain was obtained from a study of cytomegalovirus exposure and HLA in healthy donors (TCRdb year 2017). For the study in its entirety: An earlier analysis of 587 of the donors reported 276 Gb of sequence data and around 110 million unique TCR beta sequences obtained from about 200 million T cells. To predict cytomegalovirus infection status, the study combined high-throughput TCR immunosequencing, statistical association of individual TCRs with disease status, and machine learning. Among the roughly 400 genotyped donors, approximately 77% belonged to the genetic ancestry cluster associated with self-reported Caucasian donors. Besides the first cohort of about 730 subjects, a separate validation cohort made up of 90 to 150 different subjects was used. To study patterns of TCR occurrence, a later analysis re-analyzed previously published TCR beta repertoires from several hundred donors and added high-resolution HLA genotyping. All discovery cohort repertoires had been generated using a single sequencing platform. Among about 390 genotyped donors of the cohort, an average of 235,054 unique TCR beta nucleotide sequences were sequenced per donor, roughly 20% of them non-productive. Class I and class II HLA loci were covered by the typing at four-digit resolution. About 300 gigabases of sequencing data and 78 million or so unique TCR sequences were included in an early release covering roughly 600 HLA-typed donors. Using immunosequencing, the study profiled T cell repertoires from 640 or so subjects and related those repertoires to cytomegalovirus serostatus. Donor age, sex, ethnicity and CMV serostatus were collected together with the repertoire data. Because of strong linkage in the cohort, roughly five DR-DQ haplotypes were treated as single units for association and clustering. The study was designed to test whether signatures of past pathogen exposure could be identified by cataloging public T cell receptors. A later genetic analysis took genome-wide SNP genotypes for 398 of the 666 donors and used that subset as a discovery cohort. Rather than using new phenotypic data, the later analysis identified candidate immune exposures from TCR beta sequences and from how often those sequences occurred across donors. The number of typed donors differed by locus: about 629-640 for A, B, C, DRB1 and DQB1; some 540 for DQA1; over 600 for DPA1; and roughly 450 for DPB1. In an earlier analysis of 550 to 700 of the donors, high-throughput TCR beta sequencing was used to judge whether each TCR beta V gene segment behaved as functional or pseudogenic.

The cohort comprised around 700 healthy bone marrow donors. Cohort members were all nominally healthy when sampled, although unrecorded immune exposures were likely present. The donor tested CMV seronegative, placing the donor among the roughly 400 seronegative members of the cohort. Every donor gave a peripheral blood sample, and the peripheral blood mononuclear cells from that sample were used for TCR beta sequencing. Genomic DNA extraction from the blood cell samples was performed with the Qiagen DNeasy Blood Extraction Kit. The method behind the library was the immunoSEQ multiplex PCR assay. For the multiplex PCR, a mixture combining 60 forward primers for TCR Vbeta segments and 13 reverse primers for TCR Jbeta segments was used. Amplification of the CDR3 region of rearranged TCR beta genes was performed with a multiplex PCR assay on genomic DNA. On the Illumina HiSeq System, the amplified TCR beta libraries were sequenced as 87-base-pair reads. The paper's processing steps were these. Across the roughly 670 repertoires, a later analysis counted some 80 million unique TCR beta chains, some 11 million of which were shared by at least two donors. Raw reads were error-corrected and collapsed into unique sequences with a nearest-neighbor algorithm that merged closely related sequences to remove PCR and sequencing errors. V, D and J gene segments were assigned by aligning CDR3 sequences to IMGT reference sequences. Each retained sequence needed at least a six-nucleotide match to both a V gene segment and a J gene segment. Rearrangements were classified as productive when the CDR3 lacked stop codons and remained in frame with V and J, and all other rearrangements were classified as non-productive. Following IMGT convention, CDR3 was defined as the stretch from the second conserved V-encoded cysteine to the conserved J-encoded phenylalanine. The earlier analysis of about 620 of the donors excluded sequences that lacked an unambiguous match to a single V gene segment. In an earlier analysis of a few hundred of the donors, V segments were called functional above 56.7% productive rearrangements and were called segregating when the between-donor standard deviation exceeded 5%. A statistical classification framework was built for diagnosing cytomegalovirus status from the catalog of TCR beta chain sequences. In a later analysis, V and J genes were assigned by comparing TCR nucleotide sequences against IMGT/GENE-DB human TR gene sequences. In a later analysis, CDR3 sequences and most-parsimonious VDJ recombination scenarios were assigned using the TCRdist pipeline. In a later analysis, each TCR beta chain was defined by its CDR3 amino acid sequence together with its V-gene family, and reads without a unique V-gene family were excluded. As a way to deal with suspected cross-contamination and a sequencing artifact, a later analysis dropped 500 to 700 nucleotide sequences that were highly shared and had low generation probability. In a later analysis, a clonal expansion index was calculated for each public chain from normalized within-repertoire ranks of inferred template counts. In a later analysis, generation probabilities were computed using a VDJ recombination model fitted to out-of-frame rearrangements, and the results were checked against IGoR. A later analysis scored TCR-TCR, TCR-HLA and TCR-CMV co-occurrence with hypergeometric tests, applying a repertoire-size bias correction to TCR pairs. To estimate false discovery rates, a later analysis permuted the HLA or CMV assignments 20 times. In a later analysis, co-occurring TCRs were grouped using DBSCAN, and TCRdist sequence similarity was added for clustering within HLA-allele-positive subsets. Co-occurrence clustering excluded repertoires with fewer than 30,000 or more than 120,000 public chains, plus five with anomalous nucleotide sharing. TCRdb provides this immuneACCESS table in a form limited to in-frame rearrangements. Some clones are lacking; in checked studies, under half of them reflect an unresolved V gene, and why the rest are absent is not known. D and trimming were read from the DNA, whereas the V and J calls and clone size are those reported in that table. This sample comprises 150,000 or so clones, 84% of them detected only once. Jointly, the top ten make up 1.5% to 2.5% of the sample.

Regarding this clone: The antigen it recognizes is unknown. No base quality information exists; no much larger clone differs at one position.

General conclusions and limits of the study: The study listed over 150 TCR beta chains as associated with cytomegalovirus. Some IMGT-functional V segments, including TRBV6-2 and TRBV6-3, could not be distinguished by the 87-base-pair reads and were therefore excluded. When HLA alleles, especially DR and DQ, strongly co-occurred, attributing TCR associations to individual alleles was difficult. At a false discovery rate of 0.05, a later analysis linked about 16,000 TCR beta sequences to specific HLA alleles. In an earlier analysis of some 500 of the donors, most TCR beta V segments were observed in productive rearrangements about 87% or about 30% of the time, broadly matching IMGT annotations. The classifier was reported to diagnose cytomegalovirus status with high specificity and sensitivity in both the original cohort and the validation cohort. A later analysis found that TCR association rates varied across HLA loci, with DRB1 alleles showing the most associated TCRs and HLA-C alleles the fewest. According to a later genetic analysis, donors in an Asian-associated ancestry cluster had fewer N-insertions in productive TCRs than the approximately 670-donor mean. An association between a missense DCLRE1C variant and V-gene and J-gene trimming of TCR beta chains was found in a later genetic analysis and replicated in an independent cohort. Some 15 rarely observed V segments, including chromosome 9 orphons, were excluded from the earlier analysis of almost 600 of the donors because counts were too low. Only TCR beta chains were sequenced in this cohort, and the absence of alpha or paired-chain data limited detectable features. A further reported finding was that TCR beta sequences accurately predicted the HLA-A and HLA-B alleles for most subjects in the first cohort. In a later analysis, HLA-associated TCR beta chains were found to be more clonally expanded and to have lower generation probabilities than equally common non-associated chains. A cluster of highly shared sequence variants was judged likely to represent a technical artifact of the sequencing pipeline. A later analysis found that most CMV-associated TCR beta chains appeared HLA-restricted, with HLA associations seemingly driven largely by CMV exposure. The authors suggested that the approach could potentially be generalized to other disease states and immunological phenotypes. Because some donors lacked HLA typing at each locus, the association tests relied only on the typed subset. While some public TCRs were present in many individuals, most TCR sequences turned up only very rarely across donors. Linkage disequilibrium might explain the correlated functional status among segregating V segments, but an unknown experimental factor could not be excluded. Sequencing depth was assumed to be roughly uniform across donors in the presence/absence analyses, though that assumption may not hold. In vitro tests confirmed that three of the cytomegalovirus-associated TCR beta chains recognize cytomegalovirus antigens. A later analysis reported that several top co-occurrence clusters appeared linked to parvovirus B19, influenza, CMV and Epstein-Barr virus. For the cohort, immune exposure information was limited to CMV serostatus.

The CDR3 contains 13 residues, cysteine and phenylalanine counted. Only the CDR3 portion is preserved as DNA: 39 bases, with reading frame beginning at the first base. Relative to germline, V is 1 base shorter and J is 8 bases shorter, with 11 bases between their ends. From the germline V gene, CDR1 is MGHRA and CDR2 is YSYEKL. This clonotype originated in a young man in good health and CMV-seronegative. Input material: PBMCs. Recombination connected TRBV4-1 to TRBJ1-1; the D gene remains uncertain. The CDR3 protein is CASSQGRGREAFF. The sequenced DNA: TGCGCCAGCAGCCAAGGAAGAGGGCGGGAAGCTTTCTTT.